This entry concerns a single T cell receptor beta chain. The antigen it binds to is not known. Base-call qualities are not available, and no considerably larger clone is one nucleotide away. These data belong to a study of shared clonotypes between healthy human individuals (dated by TCRdb to about 2020). Regarding the research as a whole: The cohort included a few men and a couple of women between 18 and 49 years of age. For each donor, three plates each were used for CD4 naive and CD4 memory, two plates were used for CD8 naive, and one plate was used for CD8 memory. Blood TCR repertoires of a handful of healthy adults were deeply sequenced to estimate repertoire size and the extent of clonotype sharing between individuals. To increase sequencing depth and limit assay-specific biases, TCR repertoire library preparation and sequencing were carried out by different laboratories using diverse techniques. Each donor's leukapheresis produced roughly between about 0.9 and 9.5 billion PBMCs. Study-wide conclusions, independent of this receptor: Approximately 5% of naive CD4, 3.5% of naive CD8, 2.3% of memory CD4, and around 0.4% of memory CD8 clonotypes were shared across several donors. Compared with non-shared clonotypes, clonotypes shared by all four sorted-subset donors had higher generation probabilities. Larger estimated clonotype richness was generally found for naive subsets than for memory subsets. The genetic and exposure-history diversity represented was limited by the small number of donors. Rarefaction of sorted-subset datasets indicated incomplete sequencing despite the large sequencing depth. Based on pairwise subsampling, the degree of clonotype sharing among donors was expected to be affected by sequencing depth. Only blood was sampled, and tissue TCR repertoires likely differ from those in blood.

From the cysteine through the phenylalanine, the CDR3 covers 13 amino acids. Kept here is only the CDR3 DNA, which spans 39 bases and is read in frame from base 1. Trimming costs V 7 bases and J 6 bases, and their ends lie 16 bases apart. CDR1 and CDR2 are read off the germline V gene as SQVTM and ANQGSEA. Using the deep immunoSEQ assay, multiplex PCR amplified TCR CDR3 regions from genomic DNA. Genomic DNA extracted from each cell subset was distributed evenly over all wells of several immunoSEQ 96-well plates, and each plate served as one replicate. For sorted subsets, around 0.2 ug genomic DNA, equal to 25,000 to 35,000 T cell genomes, was loaded into each replicate PCR. The purified libraries were quantified using a Qubit 3.0 fluorometer, sized with a Bioanalyzer 2100, and then quantified again using the KAPA Library Quantification kit. Every immunoSEQ 96-well plate was sequenced on a separate single-read 150-cycle Illumina NextSeq 550 flow cell. Regarding the original processing steps: Because the immunoSEQ output included only junctional sequences and no quality scores, the filtering could not be the same as the filtering used for full-length reads. To assign V/J genes and CDR3, sequences were annotated using PyIR, a Python wrapper for IgBLAST v1.9, with IMGT germline references. Reads were filtered out if the reads had weak V/J assignments (E-value above 1e-6), no CDR3, stop codons, out-of-frame junctions, or ambiguous translated residues. V3J clonotypes were defined as sequences sharing an identical inferred V gene, J gene, and CDR3 amino acid sequence. Percentage overlap between repertoires was computed as shared unique clonotypes divided by the size of the smaller repertoire. RTK rarefaction, the Chao1 estimator, and Recon v2.1 estimates of unobserved clonotypes were used to assess repertoire richness. OLGA was used to compute generation probabilities for all TCRbeta clonotypes that the gDNA method yielded from several donors. Here the immuneACCESS table is served through TCRdb, limited to in-frame sequences with V and J called. Missing clones are a known gap in these copies; in checked studies unresolved V genes cover under half, and the rest lacks a known reason. That table is the source of V, J and clone size, and D and trimming were worked out from the DNA. The sample has about 2 million clones on record, approximately 94% of them singletons. The ten largest make up more than 0.95% of the sample.

For the CD8 naive samples, CD45RO-negative cells were positively selected for CCR7, yielding a CD45RA+CCR7+ population from which TemRA cells were excluded. The donors were healthy, HIV-negative adults with no recently reported acute infections or vaccinations. Every donor was a Caucasian adult living in Nashville, Tennessee, USA. Blood was obtained by leukapheresis, after which PBMCs were separated by Ficoll-Histopaque density gradient centrifugation and cryopreserved in liquid nitrogen vapor phase. Analytical flow cytometry was used to check the purity and quantity of each magnetically sorted T cell population. Each sorted fraction had its genomic DNA isolated and then quantified by UV absorbance on a Nanodrop 2000c.

This sequence originates from a man aged 18-30 years in good health. The receptor chain draws on TRBV29-1 and TRBJ1-3; the D gene cannot be resolved reliably. The material sequenced was naive CD8+ T cells sorted from blood. The sample's cell subset or site label, in plain terms: CD45RA+CCR7+. Here the CDR3 is given as CSACTREENTIYF. The nucleotides read TGCAGCGCATGTACGAGGGAAGAAAACACCATATATTTT.